Listed below are T cell receptor beta chains from one sample, sequenced in a study of shared T cell receptors in the human thymus. Assay: immunoSEQ multiplex PCR; the TCRdb copy retains only in-frame clones and omits some. The sample yields roughly 550,000 clones, about four fifths seen once. These data also formed part of another study, on human thymus T cells.

The sample comprised thymocytes. These receptors were obtained from a boy under three years old with a congenital heart defect. CDR3s include the opening cysteine and the closing phenylalanine or tryptophan. A D gene is named only where the DNA matches it firmly. Part of the rows lack a size; the others show once, few, many or a class for expanded clones.

D	V	J	size	CDR3	DNA
TRBD1	TRBV28	TRBJ2-5	once	CASSYGTGGVETQYF	TGTGCCAGCAGTTACGGGACAGGGGGCGTGGAGACCCAGTACTTC
TRBD2	TRBV5-1	TRBJ2-7	.	CASSGERERSYEQYF	TGCGCCAGCAGCGGCGAGCGGGAGCGGTCCTACGAGCAGTACTTC
.	TRBV27	TRBJ1-2	.	CASRLDGQIPPNYGYTF	TGTGCCAGCAGACTCGATGGACAGATTCCTCCTAACTATGGCTACACCTTC
TRBD1	TRBV28	TRBJ1-2	.	CASSSPGTGVGYGYTF	TGTGCCAGCAGTTCCCCGGGGACAGGGGTAGGCTATGGCTACACCTTC
TRBD2	TRBV9	TRBJ2-7	.	CASSVGTSPRYEQYF	TGTGCCAGCAGCGTAGGGACTAGTCCTCGATACGAGCAGTACTTC
.	TRBV14	TRBJ1-2	.	CASSQVYRDGYTF	TGTGCCAGCAGCCAAGTTTACAGGGATGGCTACACCTTC
TRBD1	TRBV15	TRBJ2-2	.	CATSVDRGGELFF	TGTGCCACCAGTGTGGACAGGGGCGGGGAGCTGTTTTTT
TRBD1	TRBV6-5	TRBJ1-4	.	CASRGDRRPNEKLFF	TGTGCCAGCAGAGGGGACAGAAGACCTAATGAAAAACTGTTTTTT
TRBD1	TRBV5-1	TRBJ1-3	.	CASRWGDSGNTIYF	TGCGCCAGCAGGTGGGGGGACAGTGGAAACACCATATATTTT
TRBD2	TRBV4-1	TRBJ2-5	.	CASSRPGTSGASRRQETQYF	TGCGCCAGCAGCCGCCCCGGGACTAGCGGAGCCTCCAGGCGGCAAGAGACCCAGTACTTC
TRBD1	TRBV19	TRBJ1-4	.	CASSLRTGEEKLFF	TGTGCCAGTAGTCTCCGGACAGGGGAGGAAAAACTGTTTTTT
.	TRBV11-2	TRBJ2-7	few	CASSFEGPTNYEQYF	TGTGCCAGCAGCTTCGAGGGCCCTACTAACTATGAGCAGTACTTC
.	TRBV7-6	TRBJ2-3	.	CASSNPGGVPPTDTQYF	TGTGCCAGCAGCAATCCGGGCGGGGTACCACCCACAGATACGCAGTATTTT
.	TRBV7-8	TRBJ1-2	.	CASRRDKNYGYTF	TGTGCCAGCAGACGAGACAAGAACTATGGCTACACCTTC
TRBD1	TRBV7-9	TRBJ2-7	.	CASSLNGQGAGEQYF	TGTGCCAGCAGCTTGAACGGGCAGGGGGCGGGGGAGCAGTACTTC
TRBD1	TRBV18	TRBJ2-2	.	CASSPEGARTGELFF	TGTGCCAGCTCACCAGAGGGGGCGAGGACCGGGGAGCTGTTTTTT